A selection of T cell receptor beta chains follows, all from one sample in a study of beta chain features in type 1 diabetes. Repertoires were generated with immunoSEQ multiplex PCR, while TCRdb's copy carries only in-frame clones and drops some. The sample lists approximately 150,000 clones, around a tenth seen once, with 0.5% to 0.65% in the top ten. The source material was central memory CD4+ T cells from blood. Receptors originate from a woman aged 40 to 49 in good health. The CDR3 runs from the conserved cysteine through the conserved F or W. A D gene is named only where the DNA matches it firmly. The size field is filled for only some rows; it gives once, few, many or a size class.

d_gene: TRBD1; j_gene: TRBJ2-7; v_gene: TRBV10-3; abundance: NA; CDR3aa: CAIRSGTGGHEQYF; CDR3nt: TGTGCCATCAGGTCCGGGACAGGGGGGCACGAGCAGTACTTC
d_gene: NA; j_gene: TRBJ2-4; v_gene: TRBV10-1; abundance: NA; CDR3aa: CASSGPGHSKNIQYF; CDR3nt: TGCGCCAGCAGTGGACCGGGACACTCTAAAAACATTCAGTACTTC
d_gene: NA; j_gene: TRBJ2-7; v_gene: TRBV2; abundance: many; CDR3aa: CASSIQGGEQYF; CDR3nt: TGTGCCAGCAGTATCCAGGGAGGCGAGCAGTACTTC
d_gene: TRBD1; j_gene: TRBJ1-2; v_gene: TRBV9; abundance: few; CDR3aa: CASSAGQGNDGYTF; CDR3nt: TGTGCCAGCAGCGCAGGACAGGGAAATGATGGCTACACCTTC
d_gene: NA; j_gene: TRBJ1-2; v_gene: TRBV7-2; abundance: NA; CDR3aa: CASSLNPGTFSGYTF; CDR3nt: TGTGCCAGCAGCCTCAACCCGGGGACATTCAGCGGCTACACCTTC
d_gene: NA; j_gene: TRBJ2-2; v_gene: TRBV5-1; abundance: NA; CDR3aa: CASSYRQPNTGELFF; CDR3nt: TGCGCCAGCAGCTACAGGCAGCCCAACACCGGGGAGCTGTTTTTT
d_gene: TRBD2; j_gene: TRBJ2-2; v_gene: TRBV5-8; abundance: NA; CDR3aa: CASSLAGGYTGELFF; CDR3nt: TGTGCCAGCAGCCTAGCGGGGGGGTACACCGGGGAGCTGTTTTTT
d_gene: TRBD1; j_gene: TRBJ1-5; v_gene: TRBV28; abundance: NA; CDR3aa: CASSRQGYQPQHF; CDR3nt: TGTGCCAGCAGTCGACAGGGTTACCAGCCCCAGCATTTT
d_gene: TRBD1; j_gene: TRBJ1-2; v_gene: TRBV9; abundance: NA; CDR3aa: CASSPGQGIMDYGYTF; CDR3nt: TGTGCCAGCAGCCCTGGACAGGGGATTATGGACTATGGCTACACCTTC
d_gene: NA; j_gene: TRBJ1-1; v_gene: TRBV6-5; abundance: NA; CDR3aa: CASSLPSPEAFF; CDR3nt: TGTGCCAGCAGTCTTCCGTCCCCCGAAGCTTTCTTT
d_gene: NA; j_gene: TRBJ2-5; v_gene: TRBV2; abundance: NA; CDR3aa: CASSGGSRRETQYF; CDR3nt: TGTGCCAGCAGTGGCGGGTCAAGGAGGGAGACCCAGTACTTC
d_gene: TRBD1; j_gene: TRBJ2-1; v_gene: TRBV7-2; abundance: few; CDR3aa: CASSLGGQGRYSYNEQFF; CDR3nt: TGTGCCAGCAGCTTAGGAGGACAGGGGCGCTACTCCTACAATGAGCAGTTCTTC
d_gene: NA; j_gene: TRBJ1-6; v_gene: TRBV5-6; abundance: NA; CDR3aa: CASSLPGWNSPLHF; CDR3nt: TGTGCCAGCAGCTTACCGGGGTGGAATTCACCCCTCCACTTT
d_gene: NA; j_gene: TRBJ2-5; v_gene: TRBV7-9; abundance: NA; CDR3aa: CASSLGGGFETQYF; CDR3nt: TGTGCCAGCAGCTTAGGGGGGGGCTTTGAGACCCAGTACTTC
d_gene: NA; j_gene: TRBJ2-2; v_gene: TRBV18; abundance: few; CDR3aa: CASSPATGFTGELFF; CDR3nt: TGTGCCAGCTCACCGGCCACAGGGTTCACCGGGGAGCTGTTTTTT
d_gene: NA; j_gene: TRBJ1-5; v_gene: TRBV2; abundance: many; CDR3aa: CASRRGQNNQPQHF; CDR3nt: TGTGCCAGCAGACGAGGACAGAACAATCAGCCCCAGCATTTT
d_gene: NA; j_gene: TRBJ2-3; v_gene: TRBV5-3; abundance: NA; CDR3aa: CARSEDSTTSTDTQYF; CDR3nt: TGTGCCAGAAGCGAAGACAGTACCACTAGCACAGATACGCAGTATTTT
d_gene: TRBD1; j_gene: TRBJ2-1; v_gene: TRBV6-6; abundance: NA; CDR3aa: CASSKRQGAYNEQFF; CDR3nt: TGTGCCAGCAGCAAAAGACAGGGGGCCTACAATGAGCAGTTCTTC
d_gene: TRBD1; j_gene: TRBJ2-7; v_gene: TRBV5-1; abundance: few; CDR3aa: CASSPTGNSYEQYF; CDR3nt: TGCGCCAGCAGCCCGACAGGGAACTCCTACGAGCAGTACTTC
d_gene: TRBD1; j_gene: TRBJ1-5; v_gene: TRBV19; abundance: NA; CDR3aa: CASSSRGQGAKAQPQHF; CDR3nt: TGTGCCAGTAGCAGTCGGGGACAGGGGGCAAAGGCTCAGCCCCAGCATTTT
d_gene: NA; j_gene: TRBJ2-3; v_gene: TRBV29-1; abundance: NA; CDR3aa: CSAGQTASTDTQYF; CDR3nt: TGCAGCGCTGGACAGACGGCTAGCACAGATACGCAGTATTTT
d_gene: TRBD2; j_gene: TRBJ2-4; v_gene: TRBV2; abundance: few; CDR3aa: CASLSGLAKNIQYF; CDR3nt: TGTGCCAGTCTTAGCGGGTTAGCCAAAAACATTCAGTACTTC
d_gene: TRBD2; j_gene: TRBJ2-5; v_gene: TRBV7-2; abundance: NA; CDR3aa: CASRPSRGDQETQYF; CDR3nt: TGTGCCAGCCGCCCCTCGCGGGGGGACCAAGAGACCCAGTACTTC
d_gene: NA; j_gene: TRBJ1-4; v_gene: TRBV20-1; abundance: NA; CDR3aa: CSARIGQLFF; CDR3nt: TGCAGTGCTAGGATTGGGCAACTGTTTTTT
d_gene: NA; j_gene: TRBJ2-1; v_gene: TRBV5-1; abundance: many; CDR3aa: CASSSTAGGGYVNEQFF; CDR3nt: TGCGCCAGCAGCTCGACGGCTGGGGGGGGCTACGTCAATGAGCAGTTCTTC
d_gene: NA; j_gene: TRBJ2-7; v_gene: TRBV19; abundance: few; CDR3aa: CASRSGQSYEQYF; CDR3nt: TGTGCCAGTAGATCTGGACAGTCCTACGAGCAGTACTTC
d_gene: NA; j_gene: TRBJ1-5; v_gene: TRBV11-2; abundance: few; CDR3aa: CASSRTGAGSNQPQHF; CDR3nt: TGTGCCAGCAGCCGAACCGGGGCGGGGAGCAATCAGCCCCAGCATTTT
d_gene: TRBD1; j_gene: TRBJ2-3; v_gene: TRBV6-5; abundance: NA; CDR3aa: CASSSRTGTDTQYF; CDR3nt: TGTGCCAGCAGTTCGAGGACAGGGACAGATACGCAGTATTTT
d_gene: TRBD1; j_gene: TRBJ1-1; v_gene: TRBV7-9; abundance: few; CDR3aa: CASSPLTGGLTEAFF; CDR3nt: TGTGCCAGCAGCCCGTTGACAGGGGGATTGACTGAAGCTTTCTTT
d_gene: NA; j_gene: TRBJ2-4; v_gene: TRBV5-6; abundance: few; CDR3aa: CASSSTGEVWAKNIQYF; CDR3nt: TGTGCCAGCAGCTCTACCGGGGAAGTTTGGGCCAAAAACATTCAGTACTTC
d_gene: TRBD2; j_gene: TRBJ2-1; v_gene: TRBV7-9; abundance: NA; CDR3aa: CASSLAALGGGAPEQFF; CDR3nt: TGTGCCAGCAGCTTAGCGGCCCTTGGCGGGGGGGCTCCAGAGCAGTTCTTC
d_gene: NA; j_gene: TRBJ2-4; v_gene: TRBV11-2; abundance: NA; CDR3aa: CASSFSGEDIQYF; CDR3nt: TGTGCCAGCAGCTTTTCGGGGGAGGACATTCAGTACTTC
d_gene: TRBD2; j_gene: TRBJ2-6; v_gene: TRBV5-1; abundance: NA; CDR3aa: CASSRGAGGASGANVLTF; CDR3nt: TGCGCCAGTTCCAGAGGTGCGGGGGGGGCCTCTGGGGCCAACGTCCTGACTTTC
d_gene: NA; j_gene: TRBJ2-1; v_gene: TRBV6-5; abundance: NA; CDR3aa: CASSYGPSAVRNEQFF; CDR3nt: TGTGCCAGCAGTTACGGCCCCTCCGCTGTGAGGAATGAGCAGTTCTTC
d_gene: NA; j_gene: TRBJ1-1; v_gene: TRBV6-5; abundance: NA; CDR3aa: CASSFGQNTEAFF; CDR3nt: TGTGCCAGCAGTTTCGGACAGAACACTGAAGCTTTCTTT
d_gene: TRBD1; j_gene: TRBJ1-3; v_gene: TRBV7-6; abundance: NA; CDR3aa: CASSLGQGSSGNTIYF; CDR3nt: TGTGCCAGCAGCTTAGGACAGGGATCGTCTGGAAACACCATATATTTT
d_gene: NA; j_gene: TRBJ1-5; v_gene: TRBV28; abundance: NA; CDR3aa: CASSPGRRDTRPQHF; CDR3nt: TGTGCCAGCAGTCCGGGACGCAGGGACACTCGGCCCCAGCATTTT
d_gene: TRBD1; j_gene: TRBJ1-5; v_gene: TRBV5-6; abundance: NA; CDR3aa: CASSLGTGREGQPQHF; CDR3nt: TGTGCCAGCAGCTTGGGGACAGGGAGGGAGGGTCAGCCCCAGCATTTT
d_gene: NA; j_gene: TRBJ1-4; v_gene: TRBV2; abundance: few; CDR3aa: CASGVQAGEKLFF; CDR3nt: TGTGCCAGCGGGGTACAGGCCGGGGAAAAACTGTTTTTT
d_gene: TRBD2; j_gene: TRBJ2-2; v_gene: TRBV5-4; abundance: few; CDR3aa: CASSLAPLQPGRGAGELFF; CDR3nt: TGTGCCAGCAGCTTGGCCCCACTTCAACCGGGACGGGGGGCCGGGGAGCTGTTTTTT
d_gene: NA; j_gene: TRBJ2-7; v_gene: TRBV7-7; abundance: NA; CDR3aa: CASSFSPGSHEQYF; CDR3nt: TGTGCTAGCAGTTTCTCCCCGGGATCTCACGAGCAGTACTTC
d_gene: TRBD1; j_gene: TRBJ1-3; v_gene: TRBV5-1; abundance: NA; CDR3aa: CASSNGDRGNTIYF; CDR3nt: TGCGCCAGCAGCAACGGGGACAGGGGAAACACCATATATTTT
d_gene: NA; j_gene: TRBJ2-1; v_gene: TRBV21-1; abundance: many; CDR3aa: CASSKAMIGQGTWNEQFF; CDR3nt: TGTGCCAGCAGCAAAGCTATGATCGGACAGGGAACTTGGAATGAGCAGTTCTTC
d_gene: NA; j_gene: TRBJ2-3; v_gene: TRBV7-2; abundance: few; CDR3aa: CASSLFVDTQYF; CDR3nt: TGTGCCAGCAGCCTATTTGTGGATACGCAGTATTTT
d_gene: NA; j_gene: TRBJ2-1; v_gene: TRBV11-2; abundance: NA; CDR3aa: CASSLGHSNEQFF; CDR3nt: TGTGCCAGCAGCTTGGGGCACTCCAATGAGCAGTTCTTC
d_gene: TRBD1; j_gene: TRBJ1-5; v_gene: TRBV12-5; abundance: many; CDR3aa: CASGPQGVLDQPQHF; CDR3nt: TGTGCTAGTGGTCCCCAGGGGGTCCTGGATCAGCCCCAGCATTTT
d_gene: TRBD2; j_gene: TRBJ2-1; v_gene: TRBV7-8; abundance: few; CDR3aa: CASSFAGTSGYNEQFF; CDR3nt: TGTGCCAGCAGCTTTGCCGGGACTAGCGGATATAATGAGCAGTTCTTC
d_gene: NA; j_gene: TRBJ1-4; v_gene: TRBV7-9; abundance: NA; CDR3aa: CASSPGAGRDEKLFF; CDR3nt: TGTGCCAGCAGCCCCGGTGCGGGGAGAGATGAAAAACTGTTTTTT
d_gene: TRBD1; j_gene: TRBJ1-1; v_gene: TRBV7-9; abundance: many; CDR3aa: CASSPRQGSTEAFF; CDR3nt: TGTGCCAGCAGCCCCCGACAGGGGAGCACTGAAGCTTTCTTT
d_gene: NA; j_gene: TRBJ2-5; v_gene: TRBV27; abundance: many; CDR3aa: CASSHRGAETQYF; CDR3nt: TGTGCCAGCAGCCACCGGGGGGCAGAGACCCAGTACTTC
d_gene: TRBD2; j_gene: TRBJ2-3; v_gene: TRBV5-4; abundance: NA; CDR3aa: CASSRDYTSTDTQYF; CDR3nt: TGTGCCAGCAGCCGGGACTACACGAGCACAGATACGCAGTATTTT
d_gene: TRBD1; j_gene: TRBJ2-2; v_gene: TRBV29-1; abundance: many; CDR3aa: CSVSGGATGELFF; CDR3nt: TGCAGCGTTTCAGGGGGCGCAACGGGGGAGCTGTTTTTT
d_gene: TRBD2; j_gene: TRBJ2-1; v_gene: TRBV7-2; abundance: NA; CDR3aa: CASSQGLAGHEQFF; CDR3nt: TGTGCCAGCAGCCAGGGACTAGCGGGCCATGAGCAGTTCTTC
d_gene: NA; j_gene: TRBJ1-1; v_gene: TRBV18; abundance: NA; CDR3aa: CASCVLGRGNTEAFF; CDR3nt: TGTGCCTCCTGCGTCCTGGGGAGAGGAAACACTGAAGCTTTCTTT
d_gene: NA; j_gene: TRBJ1-3; v_gene: TRBV11-2; abundance: NA; CDR3aa: CASSGFGGAIGNTIYF; CDR3nt: TGTGCCAGCAGCGGCTTTGGGGGGGCGATTGGAAACACCATATATTTT
d_gene: TRBD1; j_gene: TRBJ2-1; v_gene: TRBV7-9; abundance: NA; CDR3aa: CASSLGDREINEQFF; CDR3nt: TGTGCCAGCAGCTTAGGGGACAGGGAAATCAATGAGCAGTTCTTC
d_gene: TRBD1; j_gene: TRBJ2-5; v_gene: TRBV11-2; abundance: NA; CDR3aa: CASSPGGQGTQYF; CDR3nt: TGTGCCAGCAGCCCCGGAGGACAGGGCACCCAGTACTTC
d_gene: NA; j_gene: TRBJ2-7; v_gene: TRBV18; abundance: few; CDR3aa: CASSPKGDEQYF; CDR3nt: TGTGCCAGCTCACCAAAGGGAGACGAGCAGTACTTC
d_gene: NA; j_gene: TRBJ2-3; v_gene: TRBV2; abundance: NA; CDR3aa: CASSEVASGTDTQYF; CDR3nt: TGTGCCAGCAGTGAAGTGGCTAGCGGCACAGATACGCAGTATTTT